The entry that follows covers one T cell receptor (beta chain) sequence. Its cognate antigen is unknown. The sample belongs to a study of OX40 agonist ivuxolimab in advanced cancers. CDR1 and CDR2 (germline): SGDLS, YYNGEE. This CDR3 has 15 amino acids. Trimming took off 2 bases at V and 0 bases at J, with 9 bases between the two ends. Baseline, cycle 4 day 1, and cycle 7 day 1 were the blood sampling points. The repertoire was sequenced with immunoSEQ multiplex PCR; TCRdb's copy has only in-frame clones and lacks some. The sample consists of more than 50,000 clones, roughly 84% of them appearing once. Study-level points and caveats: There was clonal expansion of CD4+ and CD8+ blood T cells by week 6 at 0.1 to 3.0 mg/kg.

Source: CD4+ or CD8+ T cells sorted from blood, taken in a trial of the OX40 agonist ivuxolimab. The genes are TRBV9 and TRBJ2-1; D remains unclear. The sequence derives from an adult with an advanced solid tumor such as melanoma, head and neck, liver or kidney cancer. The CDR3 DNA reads TGTGCCAGCAGCGTCGTGGCAGACTCCTACAATGAGCAGTTCTTC. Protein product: CASSVVADSYNEQFF.